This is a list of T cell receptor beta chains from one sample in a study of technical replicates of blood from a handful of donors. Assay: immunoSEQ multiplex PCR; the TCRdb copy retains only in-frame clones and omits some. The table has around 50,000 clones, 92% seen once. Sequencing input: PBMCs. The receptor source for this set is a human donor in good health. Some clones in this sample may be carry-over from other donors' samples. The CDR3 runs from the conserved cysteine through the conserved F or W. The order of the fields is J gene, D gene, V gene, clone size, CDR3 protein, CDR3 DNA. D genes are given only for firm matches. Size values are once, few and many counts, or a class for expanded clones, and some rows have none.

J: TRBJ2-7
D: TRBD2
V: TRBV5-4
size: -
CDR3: CASSSVAGSYEQYF
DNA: TGTGCCAGCAGCTCGGTAGCGGGGTCCTACGAGCAGTACTTC

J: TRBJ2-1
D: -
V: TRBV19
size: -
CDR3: CASSITGEGPNNEQFF
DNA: TGTGCCAGTAGTATCACGGGGGAAGGTCCCAACAATGAGCAGTTCTTC

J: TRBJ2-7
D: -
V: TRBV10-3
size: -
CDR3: CAIKGGAYEQYF
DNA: TGTGCCATCAAGGGCGGGGCCTACGAGCAGTACTTC

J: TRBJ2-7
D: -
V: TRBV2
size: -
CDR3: CASSEGQASIYEQYF
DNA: TGTGCCAGCAGTGAAGGGCAGGCCTCCATCTACGAGCAGTACTTC

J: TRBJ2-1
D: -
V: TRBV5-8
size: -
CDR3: CASSLGAVSYNEQFF
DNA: TGTGCCAGCAGCTTGGGAGCGGTCTCCTACAATGAGCAGTTCTTC

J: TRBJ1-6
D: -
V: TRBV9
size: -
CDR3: CASSVGPNLGTIFGSPLHF
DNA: TGTGCCAGCAGCGTAGGGCCCAACCTCGGGACAATCTTTGGTTCACCCCTCCACTTT

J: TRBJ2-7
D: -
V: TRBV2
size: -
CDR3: CASTSGGSRSYEQYF
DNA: TGTGCCAGCACCAGCGGCGGGTCCCGCTCCTACGAGCAGTACTTC

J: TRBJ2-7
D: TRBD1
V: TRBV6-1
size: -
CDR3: CASTRTGETYEQYF
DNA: TGTGCCAGCACCCGGACAGGGGAAACCTACGAGCAGTACTTC

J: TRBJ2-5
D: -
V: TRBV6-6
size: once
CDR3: CASSYSSSPQYF
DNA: TGTGCCAGCAGTTACTCTTCTAGCCCCCAGTACTTC

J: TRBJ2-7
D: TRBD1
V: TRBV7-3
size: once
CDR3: CASSRDRGSSYEQYF
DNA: TGTGCCAGCAGTCGGGACAGGGGAAGCTCCTACGAGCAGTACTTC

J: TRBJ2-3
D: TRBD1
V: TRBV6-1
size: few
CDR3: CASSSPGQGKSQYF
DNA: TGTGCCAGCAGTTCTCCGGGACAGGGGAAATCGCAGTATTTT

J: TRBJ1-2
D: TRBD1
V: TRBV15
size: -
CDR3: CATSRDEGAYGYTF
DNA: TGTGCCACCAGCAGAGATGAGGGGGCCTATGGCTACACCTTC

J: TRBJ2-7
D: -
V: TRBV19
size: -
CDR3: CASTRVWGAYEQYF
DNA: TGTGCCAGTACCAGGGTCTGGGGGGCCTACGAGCAGTACTTC

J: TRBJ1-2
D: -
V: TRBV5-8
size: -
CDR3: CASSSNGHKVGGYTF
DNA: TGTGCCAGCAGCTCAAATGGACACAAAGTAGGGGGCTACACCTTC

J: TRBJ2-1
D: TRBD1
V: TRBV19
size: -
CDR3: CASSVQTGASSEQFF
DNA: TGTGCCAGTAGTGTCCAGACAGGGGCGTCTAGTGAGCAGTTCTTC

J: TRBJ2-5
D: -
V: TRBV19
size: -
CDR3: CASSSLASETQYF
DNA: TGTGCCAGTAGTTCGTTAGCCTCCGAGACCCAGTACTTC

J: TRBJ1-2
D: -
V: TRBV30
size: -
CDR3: CAWRGQANYGYTF
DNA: TGTGCCTGGAGGGGGCAAGCTAACTATGGCTACACCTTC

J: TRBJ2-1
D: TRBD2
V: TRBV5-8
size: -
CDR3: CASGPSGSYNEQFF
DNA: TGTGCCAGCGGCCCTAGCGGGAGCTACAATGAGCAGTTCTTC

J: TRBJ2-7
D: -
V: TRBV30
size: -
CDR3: CAWSGTASPTYEQYF
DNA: TGTGCCTGGAGTGGGACAGCATCTCCTACCTACGAGCAGTACTTC

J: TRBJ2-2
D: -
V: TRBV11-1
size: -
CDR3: CASSLVSIGELFF
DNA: TGTGCCAGCAGCTTAGTTAGCATCGGGGAGCTGTTTTTT

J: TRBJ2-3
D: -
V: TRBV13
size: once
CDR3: CASSPTGYTDTQYF
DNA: TGTGCCAGCAGCCCCACCGGGTACACAGATACGCAGTATTTT

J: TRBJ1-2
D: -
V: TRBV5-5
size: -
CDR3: CASSRRGNYGYTF
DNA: TGTGCCAGCAGCCGGCGGGGCAACTATGGCTACACCTTC

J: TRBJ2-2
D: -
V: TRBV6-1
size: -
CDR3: CASSERGNTGELFF
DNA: TGTGCCAGCAGTGAAAGAGGGAACACCGGGGAGCTGTTTTTT

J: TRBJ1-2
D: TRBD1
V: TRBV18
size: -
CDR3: CASSPPIDRGYGYTF
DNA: TGTGCCAGCTCACCACCGATAGACAGGGGATATGGCTACACCTTC